This T cell receptor (beta chain) was documented in a study of OX40 agonist ivuxolimab in advanced cancers. Study overall: Treatment of patients was with ivuxolimab, an agonistic anti-OX40 (CD134) antibody. Therapy given before enrollment (anti-PD-1, anti-PD-L1 or anti-CTLA-4) was allowed, and around 40% had some. Study-wide findings and caveats: Normalized T-cell clonal expansion was also low in some nonresponders.

The investigators sampled blood at baseline, at cycle 4 day 1, and at cycle 7 day 1. About this clone: The antigen is unknown.

Germline lookup yields CDR1 MNHNY and CDR2 SVGAGI (reference sequence). The ends were cut back, 4 bases at V and 0 bases at J, with 13 bases in the middle. CDR3 length equals 16 residues. Sequencing was performed with immunoSEQ multiplex PCR; in TCRdb, only in-frame clones are kept and a portion is missing. The sample has 40,000 to 45,000 clones; 87% are singletons. This sample comprised CD4+ or CD8+ T cells sorted from blood, obtained in a trial of the OX40 agonist ivuxolimab. The gene calls are TRBV6-6 and TRBJ1-3, with D possibly TRBD1 on 5 matching bases. The TCR sequence derives from an adult with an advanced solid tumor such as melanoma, head and neck, liver or kidney cancer. The CDR3 region is CASSSGPESSGNTIYF. CDR3 coding DNA: TGTGCCAGCAGTTCGGGACCTGAGAGCTCTGGAAACACCATATATTTT.